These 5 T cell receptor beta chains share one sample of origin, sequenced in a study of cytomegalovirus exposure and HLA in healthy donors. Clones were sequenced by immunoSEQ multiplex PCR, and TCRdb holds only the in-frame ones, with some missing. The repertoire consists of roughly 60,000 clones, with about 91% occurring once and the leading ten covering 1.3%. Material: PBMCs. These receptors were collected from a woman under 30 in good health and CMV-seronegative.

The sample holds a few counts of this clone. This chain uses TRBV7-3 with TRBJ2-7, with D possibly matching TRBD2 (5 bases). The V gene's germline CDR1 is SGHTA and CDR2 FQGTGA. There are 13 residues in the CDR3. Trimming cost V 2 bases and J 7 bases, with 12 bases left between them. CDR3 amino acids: CASSLSGGSEQYF. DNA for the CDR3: TGTGCCAGCAGCTTATCGGGCGGGTCGGAGCAGTACTTC.

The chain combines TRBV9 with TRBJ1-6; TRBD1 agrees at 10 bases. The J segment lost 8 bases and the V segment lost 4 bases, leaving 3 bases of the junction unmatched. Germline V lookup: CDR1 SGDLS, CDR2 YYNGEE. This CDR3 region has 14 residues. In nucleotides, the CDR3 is TGTGCCAGCAGCATCGGGACAGGGGATTCACCCCTCCACTTT. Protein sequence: CASSIGTGDSPLHF.

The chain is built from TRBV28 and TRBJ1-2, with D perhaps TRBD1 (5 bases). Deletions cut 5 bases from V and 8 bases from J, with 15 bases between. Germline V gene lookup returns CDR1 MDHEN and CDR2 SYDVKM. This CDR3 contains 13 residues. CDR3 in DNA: TGTGCCAGCAGTCTCCTCATGGGGGGAGGCTACACCTTC. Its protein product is CASSLLMGGGYTF.

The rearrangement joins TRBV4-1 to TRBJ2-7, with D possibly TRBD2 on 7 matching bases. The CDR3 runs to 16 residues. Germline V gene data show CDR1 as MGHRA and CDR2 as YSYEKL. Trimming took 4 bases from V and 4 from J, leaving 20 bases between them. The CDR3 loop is CASSLGGGRGRYEQYF. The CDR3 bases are TGCGCCAGCAGCCTGGGGGGGGGCAGGGGAAGGTACGAGCAGTACTTC.

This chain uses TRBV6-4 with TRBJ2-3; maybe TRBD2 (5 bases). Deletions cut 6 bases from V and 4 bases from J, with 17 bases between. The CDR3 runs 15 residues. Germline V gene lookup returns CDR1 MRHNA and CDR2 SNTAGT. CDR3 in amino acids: CASSRDQSLPDTQYF. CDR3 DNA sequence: TGTGCCAGCAGCCGGGATCAGAGCCTCCCAGATACGCAGTATTTT.